Below, 6 T cell receptor beta chains from the same sample are listed, as sequenced in a study of blood T cells in healthy people across ages. It was with a sample-barcoded 5' primer and a J-beta primer mix that a second PCR of roughly 7 to 12 cycles was run. TCRdb passed the 5' RACE reads through MiXCR, listing each CDR3 protein once. The data show some 890,000 distinct CDR3 sequences, 25% to 35% seen once. This same sample was also taken into another study, of T cells of mothers and their children.

Input material: blood. Receptors originate from a woman in her 40s in good health.

CDR3 protein: CASSQNPGGRLYNEQFF. CDR3 coding DNA: TGCGCCAGCAGCCAAAACCCCGGGGGGCGACTCTACAATGAGCAGTTCTTC. The V call is TRBV4-3, the J call TRBJ2-1, with D maybe TRBD2 (7 bases). The CDR3 covers 17 residues. Trimming removed 2 bases from V and 3 bases from J, with 17 bases in between. Per the germline V gene, CDR1 is LGHNA and CDR2 is YSLEER.

As concerns this clonotype: One junction end does not reproduce the germline sequence, and a read error may be involved. Written as DNA, the CDR3 is TGCGCCAGCAGCCAATCGACAGGGGGGGAGACCCTGTACTTC. It encodes CASSQSTGGETLYF. V usage is TRBV5-1 and J usage is TRBJ2-5; 9 nucleotides align to TRBD1. The CDR3 contains 14 residues. CDR1 is SGHRS, CDR2 YFSETQ, per germline.

This chain uses TRBV12-3 or TRBV12-4 with TRBJ2-7; perhaps TRBD2 as D (5 bases). V lost 6 bases, J lost 3 bases, and 15 bases lay in between. The CDR3 contains 14 residues. CDR3 protein: CASSPTGGYYEQYF. The CDR3 coding sequence is TGTGCCAGCAGCCCGACTGGAGGTTACTACGAGCAGTACTTC.

This clonotype came up many times. The V call is TRBV29-1, the J call TRBJ2-7; 7 positions match TRBD1. J lost 4 bases, V lost 7 bases, and 7 bases had no gene match. Per the germline V gene, CDR1 is SQVTM and CDR2 is ANQGSEA. This CDR3 has 12 residues. CDR3 residues: CSGVGGSYEQYF. Written as DNA, the CDR3 is TGCAGCGGGGTAGGGGGCTCTTACGAGCAGTACTTC.

Worth noting for this clonotype: Just one base apart from a much larger clone, this may be a read error. V and J are TRBV5-1 and TRBJ2-7, with D unclear. Germline lookup yields CDR1 SGHRS and CDR2 YFSETQ. The CDR3 has 11 amino acids. Trimming pared 0 bases from V and 7 bases from J, leaving 5 bases between. The CDR3 nucleotides read TGCGCCAGCAGCTTGGAACAGGAGCAGTACTTC. Translated, it gives CASSLEQEQYF.

V and J are TRBV7-9 and TRBJ1-1; 9 bases agree with TRBD1. Germline CDR1 and CDR2: SEHNR and FQNEAQ (reference sequence). This CDR3 is built from 14 residues. V was pared by 4 bases and J by 5 bases, with 5 bases of the junction left unmatched. The CDR3 region is CASSWRQGGTEAFF. CDR3 nucleotides: TGTGCCAGCAGCTGGCGACAGGGGGGGACTGAAGCTTTCTTT.